This record covers a single T cell receptor (beta chain). The antigen it binds to is not known. Base qualities are not recorded, but no much larger clone differs from it by a single base. The data stem from a study of CD8 T cells in Susac syndrome (dated by TCRdb to between 2018 and 2021). Study-level background: Repertoire sequencing was used to test whether CD8+ T cell activation and differentiation in Susac syndrome was antigen driven.

Points the paper makes about the study in general: The study acknowledged that relatively few individuals were included in the TCR sequencing and HLA analysis.

RNA was extracted using the RNeasy kit, and roughly 0.5 to 1 ug of the RNA was reverse transcribed with random hexamers. The immunoSEQ multiplex PCR assay, covering 54 Vbeta and 13 Jbeta segments, was used to amplify TCR beta CDR3 regions. PCR amplification bias was corrected using a synthetic template baseline for primer optimization and computational correction. As for how the authors treated the data: Only productive sequences were kept, with reads annotated to V, D and J genes according to IMGT and analyzed in immunoSEQ Analyzer. Clonality was computed as one minus Shannon entropy normalized by log2 of the number of productive unique sequences. Public and private clones were assessed among the 100 most prevalent clones of each patient and control. Clones were defined as Susac-specific when absent from the healthy and MS cohorts, from 1052 published viral clones and from other ImmuneACCESS disease sequences. TCRdb itself trimmed the public reads at Q25 with fastp, ran MiXCR and retained productive beta chains. Entries are consolidated by CDR3 protein sequence, retaining the most common genes and DNA. The V and J calls and clone size are TCRdb's, not the authors'. In all, the sample holds roughly 120,000 distinct CDR3 sequences, and around 95% of those were seen once. The leading ten clones occupy 0.075% to 0.1% of the sample.

Including cysteine and phenylalanine, the CDR3 has 15 amino acids. Here the CDR3 DNA is all that survives: 45 bases in frame from base 1. Here V drops 2 bases and J drops 8 bases, and the junction holds 8 bases not matched to any gene. The germline V gene (reference sequence) supplies CDR1 LGHDT and CDR2 YNNKEL. Peripheral blood CD8+ and CD4+ T cells from healthy donors, Susac syndrome patients and multiple sclerosis patients were profiled by high-throughput TCR beta sequencing. Healthy donors were included as age- and sex-matched controls. Bulk CD8+ and CD4+ T cells were purified magnetically by negative isolation, whereas CD8+ TEMRA cells were enriched by FACS. Blood was collected in EDTA tubes and processed within 24 hours, with PBMCs isolated through density gradient centrifugation. PBMCs destined for TCR sequencing were cryopreserved in liquid nitrogen and later thawed in a 37 °C water bath. The sorted or isolated CD4+, CD8+ and CD8+ TEMRA cells had a purity of 90% or higher.

The chain is made from TRBV3-1 and TRBJ2-1, with 8 junctional bases fitting TRBD1. This TCR derives from a human donor in good health. Sequencing used CD4+ T cells from PBMCs. The nucleotide sequence is TGTGCCAGCAGCCAACACAGGGGGAGGAATGATGAGCAGTTCTTC. The encoded protein is CASSQHRGRNDEQFF.